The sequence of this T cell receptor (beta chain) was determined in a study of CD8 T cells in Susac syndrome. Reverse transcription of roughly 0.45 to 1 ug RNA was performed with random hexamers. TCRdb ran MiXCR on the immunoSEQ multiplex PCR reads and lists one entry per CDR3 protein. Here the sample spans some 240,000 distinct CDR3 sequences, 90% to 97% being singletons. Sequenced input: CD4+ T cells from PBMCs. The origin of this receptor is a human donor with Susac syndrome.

CDR3 amino acids: CASSVDPQGLGNTIYF. The CDR3 DNA follows: TGTGCCAGCAGCGTAGACCCACAGGGGTTAGGAAACACCATATATTTT. The J gene is TRBJ1-3, the V gene TRBV9; TRBD1 agrees at 7 bases. The CDR3 contains 16 residues. V was clipped by 0 bases and J by 4 bases; unmatched bases: 7. The V gene's germline CDR1 is SGDLS and CDR2 YYNGEE.